The following is a T cell receptor beta chain sequence with its context. It has no known antigen specificity. Per-nucleotide qualities are absent, and no much larger clonotype sits a single base away. Unmatched junction bases come to 9, with V trimmed by 5 bases and J by 4 bases. The germline V gene supplies CDR1 SGHTA and CDR2 FQGNSA. Inclusive of the bounding cysteine and phenylalanine, the CDR3 is 15 residues long. Just the 45-base CDR3 DNA is kept, in frame starting at base 1. This entry is derived from a study of blood T cell repertoires in COVID-19 (dated by TCRdb to 2018 to 2020). A note on the overall study: The collaborator samples originated in the United States, Italy and Spain and spanned the acute and convalescent phases of COVID-19. Deeply sampled blood TCRbeta repertoires from subjects exposed to, actively infected with, or recovered from COVID-19 were included in the dataset. The material from the prospective study consisted of cDNA or gDNA derived from T cells, B-cell-depleted T cells, or PBMCs. The samples were drawn from the first 160 participants of the ongoing ImmuneRACE study and from under 1,500 subjects provided by 6 global collaborators. A de-identified subject ID, COVID-19 status, age in years and sex were almost always included in the sample metadata. Where available, HLA class I and class II types were obtained from metadata supplied by the sample provider rather than from assay-based typing. The repertoires were made available in a free public database intended to serve as a resource for research on the immune response to SARS-CoV-2.

The immunoSEQ Assay, a bias-controlled multiplex PCR, was used to amplify TCRbeta CDR3 regions from genomic DNA. The study's own analysis went as follows. Within the assay, amplification of reference gene primers was used to estimate how many nucleated cells each sample contained. To quantify the absolute abundance of each unique TCRbeta CDR3 rearrangement, sequence reads were collapsed and filtered. Productive Simpson clonality was computed per sample as the square root of Simpson's diversity index over productive rearrangements. TCRdb limited this immuneACCESS table to in-frame rearrangements with V and J called. A share of clones is missing; checked studies link under half to unresolved V genes, and the rest is unexplained. The V and J calls and clone size are taken from that table; D and trimming were inferred from the DNA. The sample table holds some 180,000 clones, of which roughly 86% were seen once. 2.5% of the sample comes from the top ten.

In Seattle, one collaborating source enrolled patients while the infection was active and tracked those patients longitudinally over the course of disease. Whole blood was collected in K2EDTA tubes by collaborating institutions according to the institutions' own protocols. Collaborator samples were shipped for TCRbeta analysis as frozen whole blood, isolated PBMCs, or DNA extracted from either sample type. Broad study findings and their caveats: The amount of clinical and demographic metadata varied by source and participant and was provided uncurated.

The receptor chain draws on TRBV7-2 and TRBJ2-5; the central 8 bases match TRBD2. This receptor was obtained from a woman aged 80 or over with COVID-19, enrolled during active disease. What was sequenced was peripheral blood. The CDR3 region: CASSPIKAGGETQYF. The DNA reads TGTGCCAGCAGCCCTATAAAGGCGGGGGGAGAGACCCAGTACTTC. The reference TRBV7-2 and TRBJ2-5 proteins fill in what lies around the CDR3, so the full variable domain reads GAGVSQSPSNKVTEKGKDVELRCDPISGHTALYWYRQSLGQGLEFLIYFQGNSAPDKSGLPSDRFSAERTGGSVSTLTIQRTQQEDSAVYLCASSPIKAGGETQYFGPGTRLLVL.